This section outlines one TCR beta chain sequence together with its context. The antigen remains undetermined. This specimen belongs to a study of cytomegalovirus exposure and HLA in healthy donors. The study, taken as a whole, reports: It was reportedly the case that the classifier diagnosed cytomegalovirus status with high specificity and sensitivity. There were 160 or so TCR beta chains listed as cytomegalovirus-associated. Subsequent analysis showed first-cohort TCR clusters tending to co-occur in some 110 validation repertoires.

Clones were read by immunoSEQ multiplex PCR, and TCRdb kept only the in-frame ones, dropping some. The sample lists some 150,000 clones; around 90% were seen once. Germline values: CDR1 SNHLY, CDR2 FYNNEI. The CDR3 is made up of 12 amino acids. This TCR derives from a man between 18 and 29 years old in good health and CMV-seropositive. The chain has TRBV2 and TRBJ2-3; no reliable D call. The sample consisted of PBMCs. CDR3 DNA sequence: TGTGCAACAGCTGAGATCCCAGATACGCAGTATTTT. Its protein is CATAEIPDTQYF.